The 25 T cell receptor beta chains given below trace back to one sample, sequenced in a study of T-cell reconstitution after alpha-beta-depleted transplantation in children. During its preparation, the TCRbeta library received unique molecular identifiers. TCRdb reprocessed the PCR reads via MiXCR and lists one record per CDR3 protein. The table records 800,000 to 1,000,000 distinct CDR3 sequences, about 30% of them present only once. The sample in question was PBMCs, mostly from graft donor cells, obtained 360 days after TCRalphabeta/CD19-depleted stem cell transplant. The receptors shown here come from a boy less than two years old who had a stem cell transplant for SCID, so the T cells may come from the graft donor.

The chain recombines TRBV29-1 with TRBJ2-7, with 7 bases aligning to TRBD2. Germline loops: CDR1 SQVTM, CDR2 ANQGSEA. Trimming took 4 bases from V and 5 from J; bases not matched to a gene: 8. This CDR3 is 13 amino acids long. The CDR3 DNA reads TGCAGCGTTGTCACTGGGGGAGGGAACGAGCAGTACTTC. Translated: CSVVTGGGNEQYF.

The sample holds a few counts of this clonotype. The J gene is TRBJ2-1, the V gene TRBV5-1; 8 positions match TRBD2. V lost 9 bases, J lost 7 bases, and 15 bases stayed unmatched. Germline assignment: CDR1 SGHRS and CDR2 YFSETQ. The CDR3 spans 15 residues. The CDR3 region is CATGRGSGSGNEQFF. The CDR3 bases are TGCGCCACCGGGAGGGGTTCTGGCAGCGGTAATGAGCAGTTCTTC.

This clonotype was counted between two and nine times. The CDR3: CSARDIGRNQPQHF. CDR3 coding DNA: TGCAGTGCTAGAGATATAGGGCGGAATCAGCCCCAGCATTTT. The genes are TRBV20-1 and TRBJ1-5; D is uncertain. In germline, CDR1 is DFQATT, CDR2 SNEGSKA (reference sequence). V lost 0 bases, J lost 4 bases, and 10 bases lay in between. The CDR3 covers 14 residues.

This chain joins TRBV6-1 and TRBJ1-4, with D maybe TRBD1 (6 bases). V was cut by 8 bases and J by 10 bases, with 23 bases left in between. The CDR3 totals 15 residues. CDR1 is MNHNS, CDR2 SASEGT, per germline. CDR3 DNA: TGTGCCAGCGCCCTGGAGGGGGGGAGATTTGGAAAACTGTTTTTT. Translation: CASALEGGRFGKLFF.

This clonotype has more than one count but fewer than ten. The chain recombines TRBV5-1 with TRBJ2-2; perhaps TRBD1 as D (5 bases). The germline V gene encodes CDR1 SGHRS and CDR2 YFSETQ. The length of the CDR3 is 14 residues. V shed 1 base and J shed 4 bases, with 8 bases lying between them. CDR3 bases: TGCGCCAGCAGCTTGTTGACAGTCACCGGGGAGCTGTTTTTT. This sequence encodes CASSLLTVTGELFF.

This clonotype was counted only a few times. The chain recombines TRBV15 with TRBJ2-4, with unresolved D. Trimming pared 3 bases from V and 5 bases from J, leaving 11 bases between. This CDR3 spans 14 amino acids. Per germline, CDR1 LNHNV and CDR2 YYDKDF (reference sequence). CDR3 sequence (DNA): TGTGCCACCAGCAGGGAGTTATCCCAAAACATTCAGTACTTC. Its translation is CATSRELSQNIQYF.

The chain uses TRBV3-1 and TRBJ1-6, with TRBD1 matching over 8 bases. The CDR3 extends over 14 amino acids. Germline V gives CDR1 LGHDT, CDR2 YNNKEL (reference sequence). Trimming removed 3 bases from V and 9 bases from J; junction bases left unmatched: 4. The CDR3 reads CASSHAGGGSPLHF. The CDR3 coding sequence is TGTGCCAGCAGCCACGCAGGGGGCGGTTCACCCCTCCACTTT.

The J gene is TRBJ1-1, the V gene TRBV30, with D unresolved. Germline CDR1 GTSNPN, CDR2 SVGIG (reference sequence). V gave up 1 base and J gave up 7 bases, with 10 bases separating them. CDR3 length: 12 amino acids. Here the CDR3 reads CAWSADSNEAFF. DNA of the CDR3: TGTGCCTGGAGTGCGGACTCGAATGAAGCTTTCTTT.

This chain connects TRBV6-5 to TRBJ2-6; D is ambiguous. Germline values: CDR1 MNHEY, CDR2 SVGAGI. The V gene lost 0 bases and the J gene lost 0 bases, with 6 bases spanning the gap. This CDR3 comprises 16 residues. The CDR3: CASSYSILSGANVLTF. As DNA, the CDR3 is TGTGCCAGCAGTTACTCGATCCTCTCTGGGGCCAACGTCCTGACTTTC.

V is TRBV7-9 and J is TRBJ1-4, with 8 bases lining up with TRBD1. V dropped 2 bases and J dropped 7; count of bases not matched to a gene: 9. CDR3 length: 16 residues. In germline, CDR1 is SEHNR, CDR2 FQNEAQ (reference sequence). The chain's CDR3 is CASSLILSTGGEKLFF. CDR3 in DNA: TGTGCCAGCAGCTTAATATTATCCACAGGGGGTGAAAAACTGTTTTTT.

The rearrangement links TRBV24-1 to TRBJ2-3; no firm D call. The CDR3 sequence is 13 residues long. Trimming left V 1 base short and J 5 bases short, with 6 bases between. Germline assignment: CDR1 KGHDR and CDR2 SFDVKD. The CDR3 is CATSDLRGDTQYF. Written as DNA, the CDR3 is TGTGCCACCAGTGATTTACGCGGAGATACGCAGTATTTT.

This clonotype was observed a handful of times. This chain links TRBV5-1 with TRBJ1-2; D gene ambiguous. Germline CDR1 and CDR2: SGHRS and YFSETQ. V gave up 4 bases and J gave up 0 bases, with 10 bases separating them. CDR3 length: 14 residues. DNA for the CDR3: TGCGCCAGCAGCCCCAGACCGTCTAACTATGGCTACACCTTC. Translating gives CASSPRPSNYGYTF.

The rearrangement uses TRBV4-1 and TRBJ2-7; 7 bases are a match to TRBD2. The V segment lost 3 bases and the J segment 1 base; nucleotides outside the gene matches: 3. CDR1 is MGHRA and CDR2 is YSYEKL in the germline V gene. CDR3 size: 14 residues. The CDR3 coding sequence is TGCGCCAGCAGCCAGAGCGGGAATTCCTACGAGCAGTACTTC. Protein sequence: CASSQSGNSYEQYF.

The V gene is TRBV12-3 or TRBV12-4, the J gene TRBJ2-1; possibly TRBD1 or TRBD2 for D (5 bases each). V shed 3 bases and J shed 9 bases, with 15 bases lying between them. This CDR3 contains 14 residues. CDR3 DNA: TGTGCCAGCAGTTTGGTGGGGGTAGGCGGTGAGCAGTTCTTC. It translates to CASSLVGVGGEQFF.

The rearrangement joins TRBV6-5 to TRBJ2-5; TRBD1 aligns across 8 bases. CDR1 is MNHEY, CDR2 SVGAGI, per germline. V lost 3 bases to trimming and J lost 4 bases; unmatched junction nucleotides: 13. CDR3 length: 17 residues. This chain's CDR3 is CASSYSGQGDKSETQYF. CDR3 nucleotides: TGTGCCAGCAGTTATTCCGGACAGGGTGATAAATCAGAGACCCAGTACTTC.

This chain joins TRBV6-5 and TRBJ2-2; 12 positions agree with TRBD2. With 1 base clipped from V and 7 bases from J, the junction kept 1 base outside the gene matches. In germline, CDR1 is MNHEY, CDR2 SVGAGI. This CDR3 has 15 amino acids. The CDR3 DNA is TGTGCCAGCAGTTACTGGACTAGCGGGGACGGGGAGCTGTTTTTT. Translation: CASSYWTSGDGELFF.

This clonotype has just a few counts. CDR3 nucleotides: TGTGCCAGCAGCCCTAACTCGGGACAGGGTTACACCTACGAGCAGTACTTC. Translated: CASSPNSGQGYTYEQYF. The chain recombines TRBV7-9 with TRBJ2-7; the match to TRBD1 covers 9 bases. The V segment lost 5 bases and the J segment 2 bases; nucleotides outside the gene matches: 13. Germline V gives CDR1 SEHNR, CDR2 FQNEAQ (reference sequence). The length of the CDR3 is 17 residues.

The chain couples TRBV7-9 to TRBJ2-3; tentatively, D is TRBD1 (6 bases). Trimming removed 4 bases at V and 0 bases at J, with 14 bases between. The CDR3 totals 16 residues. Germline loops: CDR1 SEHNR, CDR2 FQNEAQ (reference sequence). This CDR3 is CASSSYRVSSTDTQYF. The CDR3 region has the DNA TGTGCCAGCAGCTCCTACAGGGTCTCTAGCACAGATACGCAGTATTTT.

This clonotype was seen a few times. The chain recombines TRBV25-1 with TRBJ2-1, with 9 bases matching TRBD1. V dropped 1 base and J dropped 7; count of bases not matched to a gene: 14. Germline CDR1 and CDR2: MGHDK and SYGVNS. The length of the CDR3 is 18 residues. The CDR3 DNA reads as TGTGCCAGCAGTGAATTTATCGGGTCGGACAGGGGTCAAAATGAGCAGTTCTTC. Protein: CASSEFIGSDRGQNEQFF.

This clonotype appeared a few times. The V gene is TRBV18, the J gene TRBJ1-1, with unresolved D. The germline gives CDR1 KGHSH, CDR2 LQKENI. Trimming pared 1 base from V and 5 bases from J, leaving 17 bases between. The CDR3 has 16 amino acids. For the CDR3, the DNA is TGTGCCAGCTCACCACGTGGCGGCTCCGGTCCGACTGAAGCTTTCTTT. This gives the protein CASSPRGGSGPTEAFF.

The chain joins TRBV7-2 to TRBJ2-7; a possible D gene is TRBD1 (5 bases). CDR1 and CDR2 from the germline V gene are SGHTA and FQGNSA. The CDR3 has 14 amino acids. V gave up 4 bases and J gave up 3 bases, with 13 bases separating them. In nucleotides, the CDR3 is TGTGCCAGCAGCTCCCTCGACAGCCGCTACGAGCAGTACTTC. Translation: CASSSLDSRYEQYF.

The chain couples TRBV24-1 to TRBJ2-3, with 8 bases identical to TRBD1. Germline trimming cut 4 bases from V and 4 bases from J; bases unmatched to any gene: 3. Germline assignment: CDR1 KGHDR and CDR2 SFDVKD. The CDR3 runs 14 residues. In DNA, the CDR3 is TGTGCCACCAGTGAGGACAGGGACGCAGATACGCAGTATTTT. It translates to CATSEDRDADTQYF.

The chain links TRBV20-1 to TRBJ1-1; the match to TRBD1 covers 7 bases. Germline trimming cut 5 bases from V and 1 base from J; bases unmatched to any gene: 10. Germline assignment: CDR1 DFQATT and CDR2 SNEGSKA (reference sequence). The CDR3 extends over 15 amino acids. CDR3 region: CSAGRYRGPNTEAFF. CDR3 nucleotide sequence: TGCAGTGCTGGCAGATACAGGGGACCGAACACTGAAGCTTTCTTT.

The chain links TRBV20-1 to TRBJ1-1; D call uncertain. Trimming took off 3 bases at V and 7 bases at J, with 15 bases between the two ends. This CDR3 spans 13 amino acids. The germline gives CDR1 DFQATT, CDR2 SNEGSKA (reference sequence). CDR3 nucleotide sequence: TGCAGTGCTAGGGGGATCAGAGGGTTTGAAGCTTTCTTT. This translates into CSARGIRGFEAFF.

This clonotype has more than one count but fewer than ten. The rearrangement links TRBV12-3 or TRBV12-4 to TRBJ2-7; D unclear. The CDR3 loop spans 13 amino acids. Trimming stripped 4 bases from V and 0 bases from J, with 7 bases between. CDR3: CASSSTLSYEQYF. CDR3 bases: TGTGCCAGCAGTTCGACCCTCTCCTACGAGCAGTACTTC.